This T cell receptor beta chain was sequenced for a study of sequential checkpoint blockade in melanoma. Overall study: DNA from 95 or so pretreatment tumor samples underwent TCRβ immunosequencing.

This clone came up a few times. The target antigen is unknown. The treatment: randomized to nivolumab then ipilimumab (arm A) or the reverse (arm B). The CDR3 has 12 residues. CDR1 is MNHGY and CDR2 is SAAAGT in the germline V gene. Trimming removed 8 bases at V and 6 bases at J, with 13 bases between. TCRdb's copy holds only in-frame clones and misses some; the assay was immunoSEQ multiplex PCR. The table shows roughly 3,100 clones, with under 20% occurring only once. General observations from the study: For nivolumab-first patients, baseline tumor clonality was associated with response.

The chain carries TRBV6-8 and TRBJ1-2; D might be TRBD1 (5 bases). This clonotype was sampled from a human donor with melanoma. This material consisted of tumor tissue (inferred from file names), taken from a patient given nivolumab and ipilimumab in sequence. The CDR3 region is CASGLVRDGYTF. In nucleotides, the CDR3 is TGTGCCAGCGGTCTTGTCAGGGATGGCTACACCTTC.